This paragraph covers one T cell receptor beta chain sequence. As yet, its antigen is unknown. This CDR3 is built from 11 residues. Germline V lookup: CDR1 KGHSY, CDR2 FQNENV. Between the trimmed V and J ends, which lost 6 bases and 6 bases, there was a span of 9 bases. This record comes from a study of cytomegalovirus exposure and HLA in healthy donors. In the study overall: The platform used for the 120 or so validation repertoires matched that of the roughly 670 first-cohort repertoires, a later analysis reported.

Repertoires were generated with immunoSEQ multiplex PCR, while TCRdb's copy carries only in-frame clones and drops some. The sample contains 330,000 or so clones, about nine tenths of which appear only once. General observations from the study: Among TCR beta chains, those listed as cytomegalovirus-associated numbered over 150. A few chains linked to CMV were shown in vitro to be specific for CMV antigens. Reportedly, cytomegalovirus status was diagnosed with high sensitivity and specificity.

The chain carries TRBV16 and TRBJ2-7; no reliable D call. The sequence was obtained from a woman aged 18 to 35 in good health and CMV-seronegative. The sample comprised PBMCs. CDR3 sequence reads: CASRTDSEQYF. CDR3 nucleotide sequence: TGTGCCAGCAGAACCGACTCCGAGCAGTACTTC.